A single sample gave rise to the 25 T cell receptor beta chains below, sequenced in a study of blood T cell repertoires in COVID-19. Sequencing used immunoSEQ multiplex PCR; TCRdb keeps in-frame clones, though not all of them. The sample has 100,000 or so clones, about 90% seen once. Sequencing was done on a sample of peripheral blood. The receptors were gathered from a woman under 40 with acute or convalescent COVID-19.

V is TRBV5-1 and J is TRBJ1-3, with TRBD1 identical over 7 bases. Trimming cost V 4 bases and J 0 bases; bases outside gene matches: 4. Germline V CDR1 and CDR2: SGHRS, YFSETQ. The CDR3 is made up of 15 amino acids. The CDR3 nucleotides are TGCGCCAGCAGCGAGAGGGACAGCTCTGGAAACACCATATATTTT. Translated, it gives CASSERDSSGNTIYF. Full variable domain (outside the CDR3, taken from reference TRBV5-1 and TRBJ1-3): KAGVTQTPRYLIKTRGQQVTLSCSPISGHRSVSWYQQTPGQGLQFLFEYFSETQRNKGNFPGRFSGRQFSNSRSEMNVSTLELGDSALYLCASSERDSSGNTIYFGEGSWLTVV.

The chain recombines TRBV21-1 with TRBJ1-5; the table gives TRBD1 as D, unverified against the DNA. TRBV21-1 is marked as a pseudogene. This CDR3 comprises 18 residues. CDR3 DNA sequence: TGTGCCAGCAGCAGCCGGGACAGCTGTGCCTATAGCAATCAGCCCCAGCATTTT. This gives the protein CASSSRDSCAYSNQPQHF.

J is TRBJ2-1 and V is TRBV5-1; 13 nucleotides agree with TRBD2. The CDR3 consists of 19 residues. Per germline, CDR1 SGHRS and CDR2 YFSETQ. The junction had 8 bases not matched to a gene; V was cut back by 2 bases and J by 0 bases. CDR3 sequence: CASSFGLAGASSSYNEQFF. In nucleotides, the CDR3 is TGCGCCAGCAGCTTTGGACTAGCGGGGGCCTCGAGCTCCTACAATGAGCAGTTCTTC.

The chain uses TRBV27 and TRBJ2-7; 7 nucleotides align to TRBD2. The CDR3 runs to 15 residues. The V gene end was trimmed by 4 bases and the J gene end by 5 bases; junction bases not matched to a gene: 11. The V gene's germline CDR1 is MNHEY and CDR2 SMNVEV (reference sequence). The CDR3 coding sequence is TGTGCCAGCAGTTCATGGGTCTGGGGGACTAACGAGCAGTACTTC. It yields the protein CASSSWVWGTNEQYF.

Worth noting for this clone: Other DNA sequences in this specimen translate into the identical CDR3. This chain uses TRBV27 with TRBJ2-7, with D tentatively TRBD1 (5 bases). Germline V gene sequence: CDR1 MNHEY, CDR2 SMNVEV (reference sequence). The CDR3 is 13 residues long. Trimming removed 3 bases from V and 3 bases from J, with 9 bases in between. CDR3 sequence reads: CASSFGQYYEQYF. Here the CDR3 DNA reads TGTGCCAGCAGTTTTGGACAATACTACGAGCAGTACTTC.

The chain has TRBV4-1 and TRBJ1-1, with TRBD1 matching 9 bases. The CDR3 contains 17 residues. Trimming removed 0 bases from V and 3 bases from J; junction bases left unmatched: 8. Germline lookup yields CDR1 MGHRA and CDR2 YSYEKL. DNA for the CDR3: TGCGCCAGCAGCCAAGATCTGGGGGGACAGGGTGACACTGAAGCTTTCTTT. This translates into CASSQDLGGQGDTEAFF.

The J gene is TRBJ1-2, the V gene TRBV6-5; 7 nucleotides align to TRBD1. This CDR3 comprises 12 residues. J was trimmed by 8 bases and V by 8 bases; bases with no gene match: 8. Germline assignment: CDR1 MNHEY and CDR2 SVGAGI. CDR3 coding DNA: TGTGCCAGCTACAGGGGACGGGGAGGCTACACCTTC. It codes for CASYRGRGGYTF.

To note about this clone: Other DNA sequences from this sample encode an identical CDR3 as well. The chain has TRBV7-9 and TRBJ1-1; D perhaps matches TRBD1 (5 bases). CDR1 SEHNR and CDR2 FQNEAQ come from the germline V gene (reference sequence). There are 13 residues in the CDR3. V dropped 3 bases and J dropped 5 bases, with 10 bases sitting between them. The chain's CDR3 is CASSFDRGTEAFF. The CDR3 DNA sequence: TGTGCCAGCAGCTTCGACCGGGGGACTGAAGCTTTCTTT.

CDR3 in amino acids: CASSAARTGEKLFF. The CDR3 DNA reads as TGTGCCAGTAGCGCCGCCCGGACAGGAGAAAAACTGTTTTTT. This chain uses TRBV19 with TRBJ1-4, with 7 bases aligning to TRBD1. The CDR3 loop spans 14 amino acids. V dropped 6 bases and J dropped 8; count of bases not matched to a gene: 9. Per germline, CDR1 LNHDA and CDR2 SQIVND (reference sequence).

This chain joins TRBV7-8 and TRBJ2-1; the match to TRBD1 covers 7 bases. The CDR3 extends over 14 amino acids. Germline CDR1 reads SGHVS; CDR2 reads FQNEAQ. Trimming cost V 4 bases and J 5 bases; bases outside gene matches: 5. The CDR3 spells CASSYKTGNNEQFF. CDR3 sequence (DNA): TGTGCCAGCAGCTATAAGACAGGGAACAATGAGCAGTTCTTC.

This chain links TRBV25-1 with TRBJ1-2, with D possibly being TRBD1 (5 bases). The CDR3 spans 12 residues. Germline CDR1 and CDR2: MGHDK and SYGVNS. Trimming removed 8 bases from V and 8 bases from J, with 15 bases in between. This CDR3 is CASQIGGGGYTF. CDR3 bases: TGTGCCAGCCAAATTGGCGGGGGGGGCTACACCTTC.

This clone was seen more than once but under ten times. V is TRBV7-8 and J is TRBJ2-2; the match to TRBD2 covers 9 bases. Looked up from germline, CDR1 is SGHVS and CDR2 is FQNEAQ. J was trimmed by 2 bases and V by 5 bases; bases with no gene match: 6. The CDR3 has 16 amino acids. Written as DNA, the CDR3 is TGTGCCAGCAGCCAGCGACTAGCGGCAAACACCGGGGAGCTGTTTTTT. Protein: CASSQRLAANTGELFF.

The CDR3, as DNA: TGTGCCAGCAGCCAAAGGGGGTCTGGAGAGACCCAGTACTTC. As protein: CASSQRGSGETQYF. The chain joins TRBV3-1 (or the pseudogene TRBV3-2) to TRBJ2-5, with a weak D call TRBD1 (6 bases). CDR3 length equals 14 residues. Germline V gene sequence: CDR1 LGHDT, CDR2 YNNKEL (reference sequence). V gave up 2 bases and J gave up 4 bases, with 11 bases separating them.

The J gene is TRBJ2-2, the V gene TRBV29-1; D call uncertain. The CDR3 contains 12 residues. V was shortened by 4 bases and J by 2 bases, with 5 bases between the two germline ends. CDR1 SQVTM and CDR2 ANQGSEA come from the germline V gene. CDR3 nucleotides: TGCAGCGTTGGACACAACACCGGGGAGCTGTTTTTT. Protein sequence: CSVGHNTGELFF.

V usage is TRBV2 and J usage is TRBJ2-3, with 8 bases identical to TRBD1. Germline V gene data show CDR1 as SNHLY and CDR2 as FYNNEI. Trimming cost V 6 bases and J 10 bases; bases outside gene matches: 6. The CDR3 has 12 residues. CDR3 sequence reads: CASRGQGFPQYF. CDR3 bases: TGTGCCAGCAGAGGACAGGGCTTTCCGCAGTATTTT.

Here the CDR3 DNA reads TGTGCCAGCAGCTTAGAGGGCTCAACGCAAGGGCAGTACTTC. It codes for CASSLEGSTQGQYF. The chain carries TRBV11-2 and TRBJ2-7; the D is unclear. CDR3 length: 14 amino acids. Germline-derived CDR1 and CDR2 are SGHAT and FQNNGV. V dropped 0 bases and J dropped 9 bases, with 15 bases sitting between them.

The chain carries TRBV18 and TRBJ2-1, with TRBD2 matching 9 bases. Germline-derived CDR1 and CDR2 are KGHSH and LQKENI. With 6 bases clipped from V and 7 bases from J, the junction kept 7 bases outside the gene matches. The CDR3 spans 14 residues. CDR3 loop: CASSFERGANEQFF. For the CDR3, the DNA is TGTGCCAGCTCCTTCGAGCGGGGGGCGAATGAGCAGTTCTTC.

The gene calls are TRBV28 and TRBJ1-2; the D gene is possibly TRBD1 (6 bases). The CDR3 length is 15 residues. Germline CDR1 and CDR2: MDHEN and SYDVKM. Trimming removed 2 bases at V and 7 bases at J, with 17 bases between. The CDR3 DNA reads TGTGCCAGCAGTTTACGGATGTGGGGGCAGCGTGGCTACACCTTC. This encodes CASSLRMWGQRGYTF.

This clone was observed once. The V gene is TRBV13, the J gene TRBJ1-2, with 8 bases lining up with TRBD1. Looked up from germline, CDR1 is PRHDT and CDR2 is FYEKMQ (reference sequence). This CDR3 contains 16 residues. V lost 0 bases and J lost 4; bases outside the gene matches: 7. CDR3 loop: CASSLGRTGPAYGYTF. The CDR3 DNA sequence: TGTGCCAGCAGCTTAGGCAGGACAGGGCCTGCCTATGGCTACACCTTC.

The chain is built from TRBV7-3 and TRBJ2-6; TRBD1 is a possible D gene (6 bases). Germline V gene lookup returns CDR1 SGHTA and CDR2 FQGTGA. Trimming stripped 4 bases from V and 4 bases from J, with 14 bases between. The CDR3 sequence is 16 residues long. This CDR3 is CASSSYPGVGANVLTF. CDR3 nucleotide sequence: TGTGCCAGCAGCTCCTACCCAGGGGTCGGGGCCAACGTCCTGACTTTC.

The J gene is TRBJ1-2, the V gene TRBV5-3; maybe TRBD1 (5 bases). TRBV5-3 is recorded as an ORF, its role being uncertain. V shed 3 bases and J shed 5 bases, with 14 bases lying between them. There are 14 residues in the CDR3. The CDR3 sequence: CARSSVVKGYGYTF. CDR3 in DNA: TGTGCCAGAAGCTCGGTTGTTAAGGGGTATGGCTACACCTTC.

The chain couples TRBV19 to TRBJ2-1; D gene unclear. The CDR3 consists of 13 residues. CDR1 and CDR2 from the germline V gene are LNHDA and SQIVND (reference sequence). Trimming stripped 0 bases from V and 4 bases from J, with 4 bases between. CDR3 sequence: CASSIDRYNEQFF. CDR3 nucleotides: TGTGCCAGTAGTATAGACAGGTACAATGAGCAGTTCTTC.

The gene calls are TRBV6-5 and TRBJ1-5; TRBD1 is a possible D gene (6 bases). Germline V lookup: CDR1 MNHEY, CDR2 SVGAGI. V was shortened by 9 bases and J by 7 bases, with 16 bases between the two germline ends. This CDR3 comprises 13 residues. DNA of the CDR3: TGTGCCAGTAAAAGGGGGTCGGGCCAGCCCCAGCATTTT. It codes for CASKRGSGQPQHF.

Concerning this clone: Other DNA sequences in this sample translate to the same CDR3. The rearrangement uses TRBV5-1 and TRBJ1-4, with D perhaps matching TRBD1 (5 bases). Trimming shortened V by 5 bases and J by 5 bases, and 13 bases separated the two germline ends. Germline V gene data show CDR1 as SGHRS and CDR2 as YFSETQ. CDR3 length equals 14 residues. The DNA of the CDR3 is TGCGCCAGCAGTCTAGACAGAACGAATGAAAAACTGTTTTTT. As protein: CASSLDRTNEKLFF.

V is TRBV7-3 and J is TRBJ2-2; 9 bases line up with TRBD1. The V gene's germline CDR1 is SGHTA and CDR2 FQGTGA. V lost 5 bases and J lost 1; bases outside the gene matches: 5. The CDR3 length is 16 residues. The CDR3 spells CASSPRTGVNTGELFF. Here the CDR3 DNA reads TGTGCCAGCAGCCCCAGGACAGGGGTGAACACCGGGGAGCTGTTTTTT.